Each of the 8 T cell receptor beta chains below was sequenced from the same sample in a study of blood T cells in healthy people across ages. A second roughly 6 to 11 cycle PCR used barcoded and J-beta primers. Each CDR3 protein is one row after TCRdb ran MiXCR on the 5' RACE reads. The sample has some 370,000 distinct CDR3 sequences, roughly half seen once; the top ten hold 51%. Sequencing was performed on blood. These receptor sequences come from a man in his fifties or sixties in good health.

This clonotype was seen a few times. This rearrangement joins TRBV6-2 or TRBV6-3 to TRBJ2-7; D gene ambiguous. The V end was cut by 0 bases, the J end by 7 bases, with 16 bases between. Germline CDR1 reads MNHEY; CDR2 reads SVGEGT. The CDR3 length is 15 residues. CDR3 loop: CASSYSTGPLGEQYF. The CDR3 DNA reads TGTGCCAGCAGTTACTCGACCGGGCCGCTCGGGGAGCAGTACTTC.

J is TRBJ2-5 and V is TRBV24-1, with 14 bases that match TRBD2. V lost 4 bases to trimming and J lost 11 bases; unmatched junction nucleotides: 8. From germline, CDR1 is KGHDR and CDR2 SFDVKD. The length of the CDR3 is 15 residues. In nucleotides, the CDR3 is TGTGCCACCAGTGACCGGACTAGCGGGGGGAGGGAGCAGTACTTC. Protein product: CATSDRTSGGREQYF.

This clonotype was seen a single time. V usage is TRBV21-1 and J usage is TRBJ2-1. TRBV21-1 is annotated as a pseudogene. The CDR3 has 13 residues. CDR3 amino acids: CATSGDSYNEQFF. The CDR3 DNA sequence: TGTGCCACCTCAGGGGACTCCTACAATGAGCAGTTCTTC.

This clonotype was counted many times. CDR3: CSVSDSAGGETQYF. In nucleotides, the CDR3 is TGCAGCGTCTCCGACTCAGCGGGAGGGGAGACCCAGTACTTC. J is TRBJ2-5 and V is TRBV29-1; TRBD2 matches at 10 bases. The CDR3 contains 14 residues. Germline loops: CDR1 SQVTM, CDR2 ANQGSEA. J was trimmed by 5 bases and V by 6 bases; bases with no gene match: 9. Drawing the rest from reference TRBV29-1 and TRBJ2-5, the complete variable domain is SAVISQKPSRDICQRGTSLTIQCQVDSQVTMMFWYRQQPGQSLTLIATANQGSEATYESGFVIDKFPISRPNLTFSTLTVSNMSPEDSSIYLCSVSDSAGGETQYFGPGTRLLVL.

This clonotype was seen more than once but under ten times. The chain employs TRBV7-9 and TRBJ1-2; D not certain. The CDR3 contains 15 residues. Trimming pared 1 base from V and 2 bases from J, leaving 11 bases between. CDR1 and CDR2 (germline): SEHNR, FQNEAQ (reference sequence). CDR3 coding DNA: TGTGCCAGCAGCTTAGTCCCTCACCCCAACTATGGCTACACCTTC. Translating it yields CASSLVPHPNYGYTF.

Details on this clonotype: A read error may explain this, as a much larger clone is one base away. CDR3 nucleotides: TGTGCCAGCAGTTCGCCCAAGCGTAGTCTCCGAACAGATACGCAGTATTTT. Its translation is CASSSPKRSLRTDTQYF. V is TRBV12-3 or TRBV12-4 and J is TRBJ2-3; D gene uncertain. V was clipped by 4 bases and J by 3 bases, with 20 bases between them. CDR3 length equals 17 residues.

This chain uses TRBV6-6 with TRBJ2-1; weak D call: TRBD2 (5 bases). Germline loops: CDR1 MNHNY, CDR2 SVGAGI (reference sequence). The CDR3 contains 12 residues. V was shortened by 5 bases and J by 10 bases, with 12 bases between the two germline ends. Here the CDR3 reads CASSRSGYEQFF. CDR3 sequence (DNA): TGTGCCAGCAGTAGATCGGGGTACGAGCAGTTCTTC.

J is TRBJ2-1 and V is TRBV29-1; TRBD1 might be the D (5 bases). The CDR3 extends over 13 amino acids. V was pared by 4 bases and J by 15 bases, with 22 bases between. Germline V lookup: CDR1 SQVTM, CDR2 ANQGSEA. The chain's CDR3 is CSVGGMTFSVPFF. CDR3 bases: TGCAGCGTTGGGGGCATGACTTTTTCTGTTCCGTTCTTC.